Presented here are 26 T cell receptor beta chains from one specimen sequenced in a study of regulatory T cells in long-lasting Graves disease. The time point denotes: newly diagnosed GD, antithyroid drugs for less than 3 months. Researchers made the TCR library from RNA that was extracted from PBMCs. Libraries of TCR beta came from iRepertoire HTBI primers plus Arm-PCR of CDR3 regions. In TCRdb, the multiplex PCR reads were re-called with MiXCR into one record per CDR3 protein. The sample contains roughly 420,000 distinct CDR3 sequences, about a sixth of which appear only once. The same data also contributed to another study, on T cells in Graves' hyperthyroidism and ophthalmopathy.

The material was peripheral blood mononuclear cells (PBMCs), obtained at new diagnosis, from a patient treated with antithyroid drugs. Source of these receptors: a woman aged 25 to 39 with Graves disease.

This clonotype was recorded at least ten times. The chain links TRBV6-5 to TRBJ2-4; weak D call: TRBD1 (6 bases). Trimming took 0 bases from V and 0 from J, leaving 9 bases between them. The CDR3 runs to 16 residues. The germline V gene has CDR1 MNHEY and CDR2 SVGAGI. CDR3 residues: CASSYSPGVAKNIQYF. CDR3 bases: TGTGCCAGCAGTTACTCGCCAGGGGTAGCCAAAAACATTCAGTACTTC.

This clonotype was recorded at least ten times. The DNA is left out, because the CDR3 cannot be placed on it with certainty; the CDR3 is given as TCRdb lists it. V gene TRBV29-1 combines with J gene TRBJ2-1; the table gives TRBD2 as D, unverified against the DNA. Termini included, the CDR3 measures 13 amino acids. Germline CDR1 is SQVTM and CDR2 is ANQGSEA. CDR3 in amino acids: CSVGAGTSSRNFF.

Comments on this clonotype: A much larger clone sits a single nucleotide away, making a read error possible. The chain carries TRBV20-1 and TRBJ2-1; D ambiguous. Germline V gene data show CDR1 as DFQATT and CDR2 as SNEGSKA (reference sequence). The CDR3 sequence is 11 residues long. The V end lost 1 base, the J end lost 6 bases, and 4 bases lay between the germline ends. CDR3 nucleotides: TGCAGTGCTAGAGTGGGCAATGAGCAGTTCTTC. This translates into CSARVGNEQFF.

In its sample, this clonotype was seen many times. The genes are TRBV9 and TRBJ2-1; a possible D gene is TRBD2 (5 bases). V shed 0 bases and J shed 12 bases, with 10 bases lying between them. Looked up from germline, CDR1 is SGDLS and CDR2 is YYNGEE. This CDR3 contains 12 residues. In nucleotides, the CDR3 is TGTGCCAGCAGCGTAGGGGAGCACCGGCAGTTCTTC. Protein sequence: CASSVGEHRQFF.

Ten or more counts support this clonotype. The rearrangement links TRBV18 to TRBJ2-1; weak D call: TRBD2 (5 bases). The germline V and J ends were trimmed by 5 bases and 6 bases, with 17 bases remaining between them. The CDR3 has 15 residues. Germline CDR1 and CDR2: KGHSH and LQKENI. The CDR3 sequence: CASSDTGTRSNEQFF. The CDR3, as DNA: TGTGCCAGCTCAGATACCGGCACTAGAAGCAATGAGCAGTTCTTC.

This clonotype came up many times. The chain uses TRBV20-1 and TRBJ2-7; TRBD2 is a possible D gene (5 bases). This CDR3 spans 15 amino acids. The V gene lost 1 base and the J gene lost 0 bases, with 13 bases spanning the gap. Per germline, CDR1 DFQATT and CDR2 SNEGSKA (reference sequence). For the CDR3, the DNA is TGCAGTGCTAGAGGAAAGGCGGGCTACTCCTACGAGCAGTACTTC. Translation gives CSARGKAGYSYEQYF.

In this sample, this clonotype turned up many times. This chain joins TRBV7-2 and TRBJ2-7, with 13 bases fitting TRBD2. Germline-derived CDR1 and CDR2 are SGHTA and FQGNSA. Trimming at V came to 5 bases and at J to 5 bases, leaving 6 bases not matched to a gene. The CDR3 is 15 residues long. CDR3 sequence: CASSKGLAGSDEQYF. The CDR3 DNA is TGTGCCAGCAGCAAGGGACTAGCGGGATCCGACGAGCAGTACTTC. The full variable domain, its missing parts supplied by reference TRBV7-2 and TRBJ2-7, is GAGVSQSPSNKVTEKGKDVELRCDPISGHTALYWYRQSLGQGLEFLIYFQGNSAPDKSGLPSDRFSAERTGGSVSTLTIQRTQQEDSAVYLCASSKGLAGSDEQYFGPGTRLTVT.

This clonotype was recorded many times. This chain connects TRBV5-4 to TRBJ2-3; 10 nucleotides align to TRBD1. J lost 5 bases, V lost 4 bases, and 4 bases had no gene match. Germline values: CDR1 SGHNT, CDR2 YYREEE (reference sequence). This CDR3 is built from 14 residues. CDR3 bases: TGTGCCAGCAGCAAGACAGGGGGCGAAGATACGCAGTATTTT. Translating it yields CASSKTGGEDTQYF.

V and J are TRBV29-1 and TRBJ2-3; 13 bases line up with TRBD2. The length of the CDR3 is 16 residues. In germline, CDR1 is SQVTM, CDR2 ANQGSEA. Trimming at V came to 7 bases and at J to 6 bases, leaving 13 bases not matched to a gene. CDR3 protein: CSAGRTSGSLFDTQYF. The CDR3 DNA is TGCAGCGCCGGGCGGACTAGCGGGAGTTTATTCGATACGCAGTATTTT.

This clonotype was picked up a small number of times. The CDR3 reads CATSRLQGYNEQFF. The CDR3 bases are TGTGCCACCAGCAGATTACAGGGATATAATGAGCAGTTCTTC. This rearrangement joins TRBV15 to TRBJ2-1; possibly TRBD1 for D (6 bases). This CDR3 is built from 14 residues. Germline lookup yields CDR1 LNHNV and CDR2 YYDKDF (reference sequence). Between the trimmed V and J ends, which lost 2 bases and 7 bases, there was a span of 12 bases.

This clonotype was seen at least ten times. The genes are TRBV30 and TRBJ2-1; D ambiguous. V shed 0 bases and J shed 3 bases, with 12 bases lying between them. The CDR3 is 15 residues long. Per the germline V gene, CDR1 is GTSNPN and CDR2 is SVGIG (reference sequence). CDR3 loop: CAWSVLSQHYNEQFF. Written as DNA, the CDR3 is TGTGCCTGGAGTGTACTCTCGCAGCACTACAATGAGCAGTTCTTC. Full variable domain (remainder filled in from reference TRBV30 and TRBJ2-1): SQTIHQWPATLVQPVGSPLSLECTVEGTSNPNLYWYRQAAGRGLQLLFYSVGIGQISSEVPQNLSASRPQDRQFILSSKKLLLSDSGFYLCAWSVLSQHYNEQFFGPGTRLTVL.

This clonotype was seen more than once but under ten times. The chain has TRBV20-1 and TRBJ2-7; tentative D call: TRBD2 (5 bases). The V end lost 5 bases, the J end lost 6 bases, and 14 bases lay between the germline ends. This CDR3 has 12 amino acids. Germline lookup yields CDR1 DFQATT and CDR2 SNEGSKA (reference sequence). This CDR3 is CSAGDGLAEQYF. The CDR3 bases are TGCAGTGCTGGGGATGGACTGGCCGAGCAGTACTTC.

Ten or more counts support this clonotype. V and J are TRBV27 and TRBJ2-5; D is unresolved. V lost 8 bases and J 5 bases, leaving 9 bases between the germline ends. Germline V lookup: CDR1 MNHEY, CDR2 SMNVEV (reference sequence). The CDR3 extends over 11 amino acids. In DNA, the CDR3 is TGTGCCAGCCTAGTGGGCGAGACCCAGTACTTC. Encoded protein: CASLVGETQYF.

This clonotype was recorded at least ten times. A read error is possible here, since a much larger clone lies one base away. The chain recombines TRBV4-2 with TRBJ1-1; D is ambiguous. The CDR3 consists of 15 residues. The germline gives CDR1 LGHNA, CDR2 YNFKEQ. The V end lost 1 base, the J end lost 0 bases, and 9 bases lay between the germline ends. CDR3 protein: CASSQGAHMNTEAFF. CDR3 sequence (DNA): TGTGCCAGCAGCCAAGGGGCTCACATGAACACTGAAGCTTTCTTT.

In DNA form, the CDR3 reads TGTGCCAGCAGCTCACAGACTAGCGGGATTTACGAGCAGTACTTC. Amino acids: CASSSQTSGIYEQYF. The rearrangement uses TRBV7-2 and TRBJ2-7; 11 nucleotides align to TRBD2. The CDR3 is 15 residues long. The germline gives CDR1 SGHTA, CDR2 FQGNSA. Trimming took 4 bases from V and 4 from J; bases not matched to a gene: 6.

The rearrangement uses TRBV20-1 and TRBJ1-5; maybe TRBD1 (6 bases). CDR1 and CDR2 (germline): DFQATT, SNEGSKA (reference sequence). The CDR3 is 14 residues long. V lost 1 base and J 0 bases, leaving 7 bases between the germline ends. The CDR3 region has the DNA TGCAGTGCTAGAGTGGACAGTAGCAATCAGCCCCAGCATTTT. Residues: CSARVDSSNQPQHF.

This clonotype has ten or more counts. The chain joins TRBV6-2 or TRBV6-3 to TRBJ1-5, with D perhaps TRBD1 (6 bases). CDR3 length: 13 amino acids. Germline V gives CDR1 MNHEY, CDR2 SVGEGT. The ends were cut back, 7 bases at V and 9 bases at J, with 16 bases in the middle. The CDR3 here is CASTWTVSRPQHF. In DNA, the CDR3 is TGTGCCAGCACTTGGACAGTGTCTCGGCCCCAGCATTTT.

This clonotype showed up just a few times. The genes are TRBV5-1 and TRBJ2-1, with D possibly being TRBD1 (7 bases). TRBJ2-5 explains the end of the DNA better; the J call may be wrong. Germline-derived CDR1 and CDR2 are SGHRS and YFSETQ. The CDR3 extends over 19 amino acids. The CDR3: CASSLIPQGGAGSQETQYF. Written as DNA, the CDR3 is TGCGCCAGCAGCTTGATCCCCCAGGGGGGAGCGGGTTCACAAGAGACCCAGTACTTC.

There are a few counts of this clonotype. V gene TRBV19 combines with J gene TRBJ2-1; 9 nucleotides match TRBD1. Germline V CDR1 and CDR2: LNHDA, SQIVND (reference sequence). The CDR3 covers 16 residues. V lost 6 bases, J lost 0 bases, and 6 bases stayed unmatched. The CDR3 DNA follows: TGTGCCAGTAGCCCGGACAGGGGAATCTCCTACAATGAGCAGTTCTTC. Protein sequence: CASSPDRGISYNEQFF.

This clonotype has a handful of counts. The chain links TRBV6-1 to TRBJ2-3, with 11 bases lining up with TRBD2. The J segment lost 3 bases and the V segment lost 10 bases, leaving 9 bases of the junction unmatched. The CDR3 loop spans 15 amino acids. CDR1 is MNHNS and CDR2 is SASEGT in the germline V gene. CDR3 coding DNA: TGTGCCATCGAGGGGGCTAGCGGGAGGACAGATACGCAGTATTTT. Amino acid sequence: CAIEGASGRTDTQYF.

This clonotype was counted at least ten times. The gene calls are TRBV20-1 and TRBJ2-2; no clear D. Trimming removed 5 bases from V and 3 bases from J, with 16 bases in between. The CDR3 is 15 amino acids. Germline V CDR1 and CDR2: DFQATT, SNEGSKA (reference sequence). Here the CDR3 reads CSARSFGLDTGELFF. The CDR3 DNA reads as TGCAGTGCTCGAAGTTTTGGGCTGGACACCGGGGAGCTGTTTTTT.

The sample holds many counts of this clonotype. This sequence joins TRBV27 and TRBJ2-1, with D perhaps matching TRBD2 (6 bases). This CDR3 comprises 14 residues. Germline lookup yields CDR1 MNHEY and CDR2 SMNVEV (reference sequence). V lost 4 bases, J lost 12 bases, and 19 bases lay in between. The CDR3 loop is CASSSGGTPRGQFF. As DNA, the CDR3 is TGTGCCAGCAGTTCAGGCGGGACGCCTAGGGGGCAGTTCTTC.

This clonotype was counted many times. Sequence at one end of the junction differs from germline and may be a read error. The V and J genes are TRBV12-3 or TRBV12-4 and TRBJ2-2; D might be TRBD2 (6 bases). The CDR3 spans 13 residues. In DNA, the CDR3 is TGTGCCACCAGTCTGGGGGGAACCGGGGAGCTGTTTTTT. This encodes CATSLGGTGELFF.

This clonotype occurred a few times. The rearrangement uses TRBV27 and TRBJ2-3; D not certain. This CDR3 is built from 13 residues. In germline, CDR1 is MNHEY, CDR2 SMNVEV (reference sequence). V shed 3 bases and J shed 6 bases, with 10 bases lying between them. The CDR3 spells CASSFTISDTQYF. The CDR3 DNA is TGTGCCAGCAGTTTTACTATATCGGATACGCAGTATTTT.

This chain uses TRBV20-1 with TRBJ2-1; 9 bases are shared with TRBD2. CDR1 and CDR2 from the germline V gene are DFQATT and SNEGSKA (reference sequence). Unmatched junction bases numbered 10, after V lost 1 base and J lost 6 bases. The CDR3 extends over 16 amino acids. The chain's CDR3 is CSARGGLAGILNEQFF. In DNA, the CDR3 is TGCAGTGCTAGAGGGGGCCTAGCGGGAATTCTCAATGAGCAGTTCTTC.

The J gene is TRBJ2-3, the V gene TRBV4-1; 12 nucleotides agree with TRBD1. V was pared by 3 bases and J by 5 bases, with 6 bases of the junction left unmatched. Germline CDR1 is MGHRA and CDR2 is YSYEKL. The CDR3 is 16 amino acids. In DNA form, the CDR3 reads TGCGCCAGCAGCCACCCGGGACAGGGGGCCAAAGATACGCAGTATTTT. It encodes CASSHPGQGAKDTQYF.